The text below deals with one T cell receptor (beta chain). What it recognizes is unknown. The sample is drawn from a study of cytomegalovirus exposure and HLA in healthy donors. Study-wide background: Early release data held approximately 81 million unique TCRs from HLA-typed donors. General observations from the study: Using the classifier, cytomegalovirus status was reportedly diagnosed with high specificity and sensitivity. The presence/absence work took it that sequencing depth was about the same across donors. Generally TCR sequences proved uncommon, though certain public TCRs appeared in numerous donors.

In the PCR, 60 Vbeta and 13 Jbeta primers were used. Libraries were prepared by immunoSEQ multiplex PCR; TCRdb keeps only in-frame clonotypes and omits some of them. The sample holds about 190,000 clones, over 80% seen once. This CDR3 region has 14 residues. V lost 5 bases and J lost 2; bases outside the gene matches: 6. Per germline, CDR1 MNHEY and CDR2 SVGAGI. The sequence came from a man aged 40-49 years in good health and CMV-seropositive. This chain joins TRBV6-5 and TRBJ2-7; 7 positions match TRBD1. The source material was PBMCs. The CDR3 region is CASSPLTGTYEQYF. The CDR3 region has the DNA TGTGCCAGCAGTCCTCTGACAGGGACCTACGAGCAGTACTTC.